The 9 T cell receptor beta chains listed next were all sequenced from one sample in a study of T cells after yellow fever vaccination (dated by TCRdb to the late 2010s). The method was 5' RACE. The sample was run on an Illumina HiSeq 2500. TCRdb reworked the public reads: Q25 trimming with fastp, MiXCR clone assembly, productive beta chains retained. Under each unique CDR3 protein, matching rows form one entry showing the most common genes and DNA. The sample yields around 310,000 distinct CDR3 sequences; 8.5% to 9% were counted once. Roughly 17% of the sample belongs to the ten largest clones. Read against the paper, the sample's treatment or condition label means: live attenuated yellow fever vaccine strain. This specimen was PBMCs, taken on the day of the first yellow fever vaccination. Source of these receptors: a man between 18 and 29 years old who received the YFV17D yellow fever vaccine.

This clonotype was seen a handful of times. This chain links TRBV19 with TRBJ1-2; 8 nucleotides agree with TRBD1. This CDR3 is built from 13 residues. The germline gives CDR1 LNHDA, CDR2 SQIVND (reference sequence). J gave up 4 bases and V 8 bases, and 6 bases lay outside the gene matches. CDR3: CASQNDRGYGYTF. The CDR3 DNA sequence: TGTGCCAGTCAGAACGACAGGGGCTATGGCTACACCTTC. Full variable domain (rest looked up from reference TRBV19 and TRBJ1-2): DGGITQSPKYLFRKEGQNVTLSCEQNLNHDAMYWYRQDPGQGLRLIYYSQIVNDFQKGDIAEGYSVSREKKESFPLTVTSAQKNPTAFYLCASQNDRGYGYTFGSGTRLTVV.

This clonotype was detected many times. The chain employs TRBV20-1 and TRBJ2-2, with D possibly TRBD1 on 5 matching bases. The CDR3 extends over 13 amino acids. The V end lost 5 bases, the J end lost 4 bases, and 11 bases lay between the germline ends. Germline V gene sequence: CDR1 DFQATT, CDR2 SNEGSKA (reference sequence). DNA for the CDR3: TGCAGTGCTCAGACAGCTCTCACCGGGGAGCTGTTTTTT. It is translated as CSAQTALTGELFF.

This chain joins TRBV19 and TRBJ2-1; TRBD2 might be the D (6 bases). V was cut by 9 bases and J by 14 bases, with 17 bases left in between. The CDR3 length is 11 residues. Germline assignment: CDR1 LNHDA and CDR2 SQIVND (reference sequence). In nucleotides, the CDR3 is TGTGCCAGCGGACTTGGCGGCGGGGAGTTCTTC. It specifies CASGLGGGEFF.

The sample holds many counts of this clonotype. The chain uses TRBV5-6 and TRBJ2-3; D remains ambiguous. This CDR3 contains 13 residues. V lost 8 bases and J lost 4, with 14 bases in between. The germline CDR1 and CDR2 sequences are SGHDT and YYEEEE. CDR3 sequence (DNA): TGTGCCAGTGACGTGGGTAGGGCAGATACGCAGTATTTT. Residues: CASDVGRADTQYF. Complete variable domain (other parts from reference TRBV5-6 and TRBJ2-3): DAGVTQSPTHLIKTRGQQVTLRCSPKSGHDTVSWYQQALGQGPQFIFQYYEEEERQRGNFPDRFSGHQFPNYSSELNVNALLLGDSALYLCASDVGRADTQYFGPGTRLTVL.

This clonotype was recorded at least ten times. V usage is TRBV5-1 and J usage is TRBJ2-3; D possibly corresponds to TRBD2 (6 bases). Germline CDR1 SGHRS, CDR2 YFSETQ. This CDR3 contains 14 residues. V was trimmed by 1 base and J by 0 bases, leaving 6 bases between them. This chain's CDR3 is CASSLRGSTDTQYF. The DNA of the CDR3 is TGCGCCAGCAGCTTGCGGGGGAGCACAGATACGCAGTATTTT.

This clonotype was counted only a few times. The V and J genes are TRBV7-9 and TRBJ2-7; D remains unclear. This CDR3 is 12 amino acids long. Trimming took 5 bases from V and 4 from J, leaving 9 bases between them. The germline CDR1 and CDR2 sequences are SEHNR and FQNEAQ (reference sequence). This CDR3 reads CASSKQIYEQYF. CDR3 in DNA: TGTGCCAGCAGCAAACAGATTTACGAGCAGTACTTC.

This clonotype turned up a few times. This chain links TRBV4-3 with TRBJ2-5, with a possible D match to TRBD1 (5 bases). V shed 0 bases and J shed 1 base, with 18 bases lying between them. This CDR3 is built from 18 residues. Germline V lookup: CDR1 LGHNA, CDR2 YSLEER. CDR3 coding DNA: TGCGCCAGCAGCCAAGAGTTGGCGGCAGGGCCCGTCCAAGAGACCCAGTACTTC. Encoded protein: CASSQELAAGPVQETQYF.

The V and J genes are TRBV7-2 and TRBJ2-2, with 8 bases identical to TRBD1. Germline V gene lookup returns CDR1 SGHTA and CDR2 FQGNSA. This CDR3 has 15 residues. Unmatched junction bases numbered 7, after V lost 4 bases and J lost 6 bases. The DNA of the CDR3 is TGTGCCAGCAGCTCCCAGGGGGCGTTCGCCGGGGAGCTGTTTTTT. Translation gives CASSSQGAFAGELFF.

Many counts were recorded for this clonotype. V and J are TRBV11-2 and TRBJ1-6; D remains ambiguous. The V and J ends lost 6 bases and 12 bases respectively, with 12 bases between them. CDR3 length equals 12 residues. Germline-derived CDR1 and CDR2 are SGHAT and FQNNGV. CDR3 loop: CASRQLGGPLHF. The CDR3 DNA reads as TGTGCCAGCAGACAACTAGGAGGACCCCTCCACTTT. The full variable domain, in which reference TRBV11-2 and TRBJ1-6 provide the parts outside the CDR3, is EAGVAQSPRYKIIEKRQSVAFWCNPISGHATLYWYQQILGQGPKLLIQFQNNGVVDDSQLPKDRFSAERLKGVDSTLKIQPAKLEDSAVYLCASRQLGGPLHFGNGTRLTVT.